This entry lists 30 T cell receptor beta chains sequenced from one sample in a study of T cell changes during pregnancy in multiple sclerosis. Libraries were prepared by immunoSEQ multiplex PCR; TCRdb keeps only in-frame clonotypes and omits some of them. Of 50,000 or so clones in the sample, around 94% were seen once. The sequencing used CD4+ T cells from peripheral blood mononuclear cells, collected in the second trimester of pregnancy. These receptors all come from a female donor with multiple sclerosis, enrolled in a pregnancy study.

This chain connects TRBV6-5 to TRBJ2-7, with 8 positions matching TRBD1. The length of the CDR3 is 15 residues. The J segment lost 2 bases and the V segment lost 2 bases, leaving 5 bases of the junction unmatched. The V gene's germline CDR1 is MNHEY and CDR2 SVGAGI. The CDR3 sequence: CASSYGDRRTYEQYF. DNA of the CDR3: TGTGCCAGCAGTTACGGGGACAGGCGTACCTACGAGCAGTACTTC.

This clone was counted once. At one end the junction does not follow the germline gene, possibly because of a read error. The chain carries TRBV7-7 and TRBJ2-5; 8 bases are a match to TRBD1. CDR1 and CDR2 (germline): SSHAT, FNYEAQ (reference sequence). The CDR3 runs 15 residues. The CDR3 nucleotides read TGTGCTAGCAGCTTAGGCGGAGACAGGGGAGAGACCCAGTACTTC. It specifies CASSLGGDRGETQYF. The full variable domain, completed using reference TRBV7-7 and TRBJ2-5, is GAGVSQSPRYKVTKRGQDVTLRCDPISSHATLYWYQQALGQGPEFLTYFNYEAQPDKSGLPSDRFSAERPEGSISTLTIQRTEQRDSAMYRCASSLGGDRGETQYFGPGTRLLVL.

The chain recombines TRBV4-3 with TRBJ1-2; D possibly corresponds to TRBD1 (5 bases). The V end was cut by 1 base, the J end by 5 bases, with 8 bases between. The CDR3 sequence is 13 residues long. Germline CDR1 and CDR2: LGHNA and YSLEER. The CDR3, as DNA: TGCGCCAGCAGCCAAGGCGGGGGGTATGGCTACACCTTC. It encodes CASSQGGGYGYTF.

The chain uses TRBV19 and TRBJ2-3; 7 bases are shared with TRBD1. There are 14 residues in the CDR3. From germline, CDR1 is LNHDA and CDR2 SQIVND (reference sequence). J gave up 1 base and V 8 bases, and 6 bases lay outside the gene matches. The DNA of the CDR3 is TGTGCCAGTCGCGTGACAGGGCGCACAGATACGCAGTATTTT. This sequence encodes CASRVTGRTDTQYF.

The V and J genes are TRBV7-6 and TRBJ1-2; D is unclear. Trimming cost V 2 bases and J 5 bases, with 9 bases left between them. Germline CDR1 SGHVS, CDR2 FNYEAQ. CDR3 length equals 13 residues. CDR3 loop: CASSLQSGYGYTF. The DNA of the CDR3 is TGTGCCAGCAGCTTACAATCCGGTTATGGCTACACCTTC.

This chain links TRBV10-3 with TRBJ2-3, with D possibly matching TRBD2 (6 bases). CDR1 and CDR2 (germline): ENHRY, SYGVKD. Deletions cut 10 bases from V and 8 bases from J, with 16 bases between. The length of the CDR3 is 12 residues. DNA for the CDR3: TGTGCCACCTCCCCGACTAGTGGTACGCAGTATTTT. Amino acids: CATSPTSGTQYF.

V is TRBV6-5 and J is TRBJ2-1, with TRBD2 matching over 14 bases. The CDR3 runs 16 residues. Germline CDR1 is MNHEY and CDR2 is SVGAGI. The junction had 4 bases not matched to a gene; V was cut back by 4 bases and J by 5 bases. The CDR3 is CASSSWTSGGNNEQFF. The CDR3, as DNA: TGTGCCAGCAGTTCCTGGACTAGCGGGGGGAACAATGAGCAGTTCTTC.

This rearrangement joins TRBV19 to TRBJ2-5; 8 bases fit TRBD1. The CDR3 covers 16 residues. The V gene's germline CDR1 is LNHDA and CDR2 SQIVND (reference sequence). The V and J ends lost 7 bases and 2 bases, in that order; junction bases with no gene match: 12. The CDR3 protein is CASNLLKGTGQETQYF. CDR3 coding DNA: TGTGCCAGTAACCTCCTAAAGGGGACAGGACAAGAGACCCAGTACTTC.

This clone was found once. The CDR3 region has the DNA TGCGCCAGCAGCCCCGGTGGGGCGGGGGGCCCCAGCACAGATACGCAGTATTTT. Translating it yields CASSPGGAGGPSTDTQYF. The chain uses TRBV5-1 and TRBJ2-3; the match to TRBD2 covers 8 bases. The CDR3 runs to 18 residues. The junction had 13 bases not matched to a gene; V was cut back by 4 bases and J by 0 bases. Germline V gives CDR1 SGHRS, CDR2 YFSETQ.

V usage is TRBV7-9 and J usage is TRBJ2-3; TRBD1 matches 8 bases. The CDR3 is 15 residues long. Unmatched junction bases numbered 4, after V lost 3 bases and J lost 2 bases. CDR1 SEHNR and CDR2 FQNEAQ come from the germline V gene (reference sequence). CDR3 region: CASSFQGANTDTQYF. The CDR3 nucleotides read TGTGCCAGCAGCTTCCAGGGGGCGAACACAGATACGCAGTATTTT.

This clone was found once. The chain couples TRBV10-3 to TRBJ2-6; no clear D. This CDR3 has 14 amino acids. V dropped 6 bases and J dropped 1 base, with 7 bases sitting between them. Germline V lookup: CDR1 ENHRY, CDR2 SYGVKD. The CDR3 loop is CAIRAGSGANVLTF. CDR3 nucleotide sequence: TGTGCCATCAGAGCAGGTTCTGGGGCCAACGTCCTGACTTTC.

The rearrangement joins TRBV7-2 to TRBJ1-1, with D uncertain. Deletions cut 4 bases from V and 5 bases from J, with 8 bases between. The CDR3 consists of 12 residues. Germline V lookup: CDR1 SGHTA, CDR2 FQGNSA. The CDR3 loop is CASSSTRTEAFF. In nucleotides, the CDR3 is TGTGCCAGCAGCTCCACGAGGACTGAAGCTTTCTTT. Combining the CDR3 with reference TRBV7-2 and TRBJ1-1 gives the whole variable domain GAGVSQSPSNKVTEKGKDVELRCDPISGHTALYWYRQSLGQGLEFLIYFQGNSAPDKSGLPSDRFSAERTGGSVSTLTIQRTQQEDSAVYLCASSSTRTEAFFGQGTRLTVV.

The chain has TRBV13 and TRBJ2-5, with 10 bases that match TRBD1. Per germline, CDR1 PRHDT and CDR2 FYEKMQ (reference sequence). V lost 5 bases to trimming and J lost 1 base; unmatched junction nucleotides: 7. This CDR3 is built from 16 residues. The CDR3 nucleotides read TGTGCCAGCAGCCGTGGGGACAGGGGATTCCAAGAGACCCAGTACTTC. Translated: CASSRGDRGFQETQYF.

The J gene is TRBJ1-1, the V gene TRBV2; TRBD1 matches 8 bases. The CDR3 loop spans 16 amino acids. Germline V gene lookup returns CDR1 SNHLY and CDR2 FYNNEI. V was clipped by 10 bases and J by 4 bases; unmatched bases: 17. The CDR3 DNA follows: TGTGCCACCGCCTCGGACAGGGAGGGCGGTGGCACTGAAGCTTTCTTT. Its translation: CATASDREGGGTEAFF.

The rearrangement joins TRBV27 to TRBJ2-7; D is possibly TRBD1 (5 bases). Per germline, CDR1 MNHEY and CDR2 SMNVEV (reference sequence). V was cut by 7 bases and J by 5 bases, with 12 bases left in between. CDR3 length equals 12 residues. CDR3 sequence (DNA): TGTGCCAGCACAGGGTTAGGGGACGAGCAGTACTTC. As protein: CASTGLGDEQYF.

This clone was counted a few times. The rearrangement links TRBV27 to TRBJ1-1; D might be TRBD1 (5 bases). The CDR3 totals 14 residues. Germline assignment: CDR1 MNHEY and CDR2 SMNVEV (reference sequence). V was cut by 3 bases and J by 8 bases, with 16 bases left in between. The chain's CDR3 is CASSFLGQGTEAFF. DNA of the CDR3: TGTGCCAGCAGTTTTTTAGGGCAGGGTACGGAAGCTTTCTTT.

The chain is built from TRBV6-4 and TRBJ2-1; D perhaps matches TRBD1 (6 bases). In germline, CDR1 is MRHNA, CDR2 SNTAGT. The CDR3 sequence is 16 residues long. V lost 2 bases to trimming and J lost 0 bases, with 11 bases between them. The CDR3 is CASSDPSTGSYNEQFF. The CDR3 region has the DNA TGTGCCAGCAGTGACCCGTCGACAGGCTCCTACAATGAGCAGTTCTTC.

The chain carries TRBV13 and TRBJ1-6; 9 bases align to TRBD1. Germline V gene sequence: CDR1 PRHDT, CDR2 FYEKMQ (reference sequence). This CDR3 has 16 amino acids. After removal of 0 bases from V and 7 bases from J, the junction contained 4 bases not matched to a gene. The CDR3 DNA follows: TGTGCCAGCAGCTTAGGGACAGGGGGAAGGAATTCACCCCTCCACTTT. Its translation is CASSLGTGGRNSPLHF.

This sequence joins TRBV5-6 and TRBJ1-5; D remains unclear. Germline V gene data show CDR1 as SGHDT and CDR2 as YYEEEE. The CDR3 loop spans 14 amino acids. V dropped 3 bases and J dropped 6 bases, with 13 bases sitting between them. In DNA, the CDR3 is TGTGCCAGCAGCTCCCCGGGAGGGAGTCAGCCCCAGCATTTT. It is translated as CASSSPGGSQPQHF.

This sequence joins TRBV7-6 and TRBJ2-3; 9 positions agree with TRBD1. The CDR3 consists of 16 residues. The V gene end was trimmed by 1 base and the J gene end by 0 bases; junction bases not matched to a gene: 2. Per germline, CDR1 SGHVS and CDR2 FNYEAQ. The CDR3 here is CASSLGGQGSTDTQYF. The CDR3 coding sequence is TGTGCCAGCAGCTTAGGGGGACAGGGTAGCACAGATACGCAGTATTTT.

The chain has TRBV5-1 and TRBJ1-2; TRBD1 might be the D (6 bases). The V and J ends lost 4 bases and 4 bases respectively, with 17 bases between them. The CDR3 covers 15 residues. Per the germline V gene, CDR1 is SGHRS and CDR2 is YFSETQ. The chain's CDR3 is CASSRDVGAFYGYTF. The CDR3 DNA is TGCGCCAGCAGCCGGGACGTGGGGGCCTTCTATGGCTACACCTTC.

CDR3 region: CARQGIGYTF. CDR3 coding DNA: TGTGCCCGACAGGGTATTGGCTACACCTTC. The chain has TRBV6-5 and TRBJ1-2; 7 positions match TRBD1. The length of the CDR3 is 10 residues. In germline, CDR1 is MNHEY, CDR2 SVGAGI. Trimming took 11 bases from V and 7 from J; bases not matched to a gene: 4.

The genes are TRBV10-3 and TRBJ2-5; TRBD2 matches at 7 bases. This CDR3 is built from 13 residues. Germline CDR1 reads ENHRY; CDR2 reads SYGVKD. Losses at the gene ends were 8 bases for V and 0 bases for J; bases not matched to a gene: 3. CDR3 region: CAIGGGYQETQYF. In DNA, the CDR3 is TGTGCCATCGGGGGGGGGTACCAAGAGACCCAGTACTTC.

The chain joins TRBV11-2 to TRBJ2-1, with 10 bases identical to TRBD2. In germline, CDR1 is SGHAT, CDR2 FQNNGV. The CDR3 covers 17 residues. The J segment lost 9 bases and the V segment lost 4 bases, leaving 15 bases of the junction unmatched. The CDR3: CASSSPQTSGPTSEQFF. CDR3 DNA: TGTGCCAGCAGCTCCCCCCAGACTAGCGGGCCCACGAGTGAGCAGTTCTTC.

This chain links TRBV7-6 with TRBJ1-4, with D maybe TRBD1 (5 bases). The CDR3 runs 15 residues. V lost 0 bases to trimming and J lost 5 bases, with 10 bases between them. CDR1 and CDR2 from the germline V gene are SGHVS and FNYEAQ. As DNA, the CDR3 is TGTGCCAGCAGCTTAGCTCGGACAAAAAATGAAAAACTGTTTTTT. Protein product: CASSLARTKNEKLFF.

V and J are TRBV6-5 and TRBJ1-4, with TRBD1 matching over 7 bases. This CDR3 region has 11 residues. The ends lost 6 bases at V and 12 bases at J; junction bases unmatched: 4. Germline-derived CDR1 and CDR2 are MNHEY and SVGAGI. CDR3 sequence: CASSPGQELFF. CDR3 in DNA: TGTGCCAGCAGCCCAGGACAGGAACTGTTTTTT.

The chain recombines TRBV7-9 with TRBJ2-5, with TRBD1 as a possible D gene (6 bases). Germline CDR1 SEHNR, CDR2 FQNEAQ (reference sequence). V was cut by 1 base and J by 1 base, with 10 bases left in between. CDR3 length: 15 residues. Here the CDR3 DNA reads TGTGCCAGCAGCTTAGAGTGGGGGCCCCAAGAGACCCAGTACTTC. Protein: CASSLEWGPQETQYF.

This clone was recorded once. The chain has TRBV29-1 and TRBJ2-5; TRBD2 matches at 8 bases. V gave up 4 bases and J gave up 5 bases; unmatched junction bases: 6. Germline loops: CDR1 SQVTM, CDR2 ANQGSEA. The CDR3 consists of 13 residues. In DNA, the CDR3 is TGCAGCGTTGGCGGGGGGCCCAGGGAGACCCAGTACTTC. Amino acid sequence: CSVGGGPRETQYF. Combining the CDR3 with reference TRBV29-1 and TRBJ2-5 gives the whole variable domain SAVISQKPSRDICQRGTSLTIQCQVDSQVTMMFWYRQQPGQSLTLIATANQGSEATYESGFVIDKFPISRPNLTFSTLTVSNMSPEDSSIYLCSVGGGPRETQYFGPGTRLLVL.

This chain joins TRBV14 and TRBJ2-3; a possible D gene is TRBD1 (5 bases). Looked up from germline, CDR1 is SGHDN and CDR2 is FVKESK. The ends were cut back, 2 bases at V and 1 base at J, with 7 bases in the middle. This CDR3 contains 14 residues. The CDR3 loop is CASSQQGGTDTQYF. The CDR3 DNA follows: TGTGCCAGCAGCCAACAGGGCGGCACAGATACGCAGTATTTT. The whole variable domain, remainder taken from reference TRBV14 and TRBJ2-3, is EAGVTQFPSHSVIEKGQTVTLRCDPISGHDNLYWYRRVMGKEIKFLLHFVKESKQDESGMPNNRFLAERTGGTYSTLKVQPAELEDSGVYFCASSQQGGTDTQYFGPGTRLTVL.

This rearrangement joins TRBV7-3 to TRBJ1-2; 10 nucleotides align to TRBD1. The germline gives CDR1 SGHTA, CDR2 FQGTGA. There are 15 residues in the CDR3. J lost 7 bases, V lost 1 base, and 6 bases had no gene match. The CDR3 sequence: CASSLMGTGVAGYTF. As DNA, the CDR3 is TGTGCCAGCAGCTTAATGGGGACAGGGGTTGCTGGCTACACCTTC.